This T cell receptor beta chain emerged from a study of T cell responses to AZD1222 COVID-19 vaccine. Study-wide results and caveats: Repertoires were sampled only after the peak T cell response.

Germline V gene data show CDR1 as LGHNT and CDR2 as FRNRAP. The ends lost 2 bases at V and 4 bases at J; junction bases unmatched: 5. The CDR3 runs 16 residues. A remark on this clone: As yet, its antigen is unknown.

Assay used: immunoSEQ multiplex PCR; TCRdb lists only in-frame clones, some missing. This sample yields approximately 130,000 clones, of which 80% to 90% are seen a single time; roughly a tenth belongs to the top ten. The input for sequencing was peripheral blood, taken 28 days after the second AZD1222 dose. The rearrangement links TRBV12-5 to TRBJ2-4, with 10 bases identical to TRBD2. The sequence was obtained from an adult who received the AZD1222 COVID-19 vaccine. DNA for the CDR3: TGTGCTAGTGGTTTGAGCGGGAGGGCCCCGAAAAACATTCAGTACTTC. Residues: CASGLSGRAPKNIQYF.